These T cell receptor beta chains were read from a single sample in a study of T cells in localized non-small cell lung cancer. Libraries were prepared by immunoSEQ multiplex PCR; TCRdb keeps only in-frame clonotypes and omits some of them. The table records approximately 30,000 clones, approximately 90% of them present only once. The sample in question was peripheral blood mononuclear cells, obtained before any cancer treatment. The receptors were sampled from a female donor older than 55 with stage II lung adenocarcinoma. Both conserved end residues are part of each CDR3. Each record gives: CDR3 DNA, CDR3 protein, J gene, D gene, V gene, clone size. The D gene is left open where the match is weak. Clone size is stated in some rows and not others, as once, few, many or a class when expanded.

CDR3nt: TGTGCCAGCGGTTTTAGGAATCAGCCCCAGCATTTT
CDR3aa: CASGFRNQPQHF
j_gene: TRBJ1-5
d_gene: NA
v_gene: TRBV6-8
abundance: NA

CDR3nt: TGTGCCAGCAGACCCATTACAGGTCTCCAGTTTAATGCTTACACCTTC
CDR3aa: CASRPITGLQFNAYTF
j_gene: TRBJ1-2
d_gene: NA
v_gene: TRBV28
abundance: NA

CDR3nt: TGTGCCAGTCGGACTTTAAACACTGAAGCTTTCTTT
CDR3aa: CASRTLNTEAFF
j_gene: TRBJ1-1
d_gene: NA
v_gene: TRBV28
abundance: NA

CDR3nt: TGTGCCAGCAGCTTAAGACCAGGGGACGATGGCTACACCTTC
CDR3aa: CASSLRPGDDGYTF
j_gene: TRBJ1-2
d_gene: NA
v_gene: TRBV7-2
abundance: NA

CDR3nt: TGTGCCAGCAGCTTAGAAAGGGGTTTGCATCAGCCCCAGCATTTT
CDR3aa: CASSLERGLHQPQHF
j_gene: TRBJ1-5
d_gene: NA
v_gene: TRBV7-2
abundance: NA

CDR3nt: TGCAGCGTTGCGCCTCAGCTCACTGAAGCTTTCTTT
CDR3aa: CSVAPQLTEAFF
j_gene: TRBJ1-1
d_gene: NA
v_gene: TRBV29-1
abundance: NA

CDR3nt: TGTGCCAGCAGTGACCGGGACAACACTGAAGCTTTCTTT
CDR3aa: CASSDRDNTEAFF
j_gene: TRBJ1-1
d_gene: NA
v_gene: TRBV6-4
abundance: NA

CDR3nt: TGTGCCAGCAGCTCCCCAAAGGCGACAGGGTCAGACAATGAGCAGTTCTTC
CDR3aa: CASSSPKATGSDNEQFF
j_gene: TRBJ2-1
d_gene: TRBD1
v_gene: TRBV7-8
abundance: NA

CDR3nt: TGTGCCAGCAGTTTATGGGACAGGGGGCTTGTTGGCAATCAGCCCCAGCATTTT
CDR3aa: CASSLWDRGLVGNQPQHF
j_gene: TRBJ1-5
d_gene: TRBD1
v_gene: TRBV28
abundance: NA

CDR3nt: TGTGCCAGCAGTGCCGTCGGGGGAGAGACCCAGTACTTC
CDR3aa: CASSAVGGETQYF
j_gene: TRBJ2-5
d_gene: NA
v_gene: TRBV6-1
abundance: NA

CDR3nt: TGTGCCAGCAGCTTAGCGCTTGGACCTTCTTCACCCCTCCACTTT
CDR3aa: CASSLALGPSSPLHF
j_gene: TRBJ1-6
d_gene: NA
v_gene: TRBV7-2
abundance: once

CDR3nt: TGTGCCAGCATCCCTCGCCCAGGCGAGAGTGAGCAGTTCTTC
CDR3aa: CASIPRPGESEQFF
j_gene: TRBJ2-1
d_gene: NA
v_gene: TRBV7-2
abundance: NA

CDR3nt: TGCGCCAGCAGCACGGGGGACGGCTCCTACGAGCAGTACTTC
CDR3aa: CASSTGDGSYEQYF
j_gene: TRBJ2-7
d_gene: NA
v_gene: TRBV5-1
abundance: NA

CDR3nt: TGTGCCAGCAGTGTTCCCACAAGGGAATTATATGGCTACACCTTC
CDR3aa: CASSVPTRELYGYTF
j_gene: TRBJ1-2
d_gene: NA
v_gene: TRBV2
abundance: once

CDR3nt: TGCAGCGTTGGATCGACAGGGGCAGGTGGCTACACCTTC
CDR3aa: CSVGSTGAGGYTF
j_gene: TRBJ1-2
d_gene: TRBD1
v_gene: TRBV29-1
abundance: few

CDR3nt: TGTGCCAGCAGCTCCCCGACTAGCGGAACGTACGATACGCAGTATTTT
CDR3aa: CASSSPTSGTYDTQYF
j_gene: TRBJ2-3
d_gene: TRBD2
v_gene: TRBV7-2
abundance: NA

CDR3nt: TGTGCCAGCAGCCCACTAGCGGGCCTAACCTCCTACGAGCAGTACTTC
CDR3aa: CASSPLAGLTSYEQYF
j_gene: TRBJ2-7
d_gene: TRBD2
v_gene: TRBV7-6
abundance: NA

CDR3nt: TGCGCCAGCAGCTACGGACCTGGGGGTGAGCAGTTCTTC
CDR3aa: CASSYGPGGEQFF
j_gene: TRBJ2-1
d_gene: NA
v_gene: TRBV5-1
abundance: NA

CDR3nt: TGTGCCAGCAGTGAGGAAAGACTAGCGGGATTAGAGACCCAGTACTTC
CDR3aa: CASSEERLAGLETQYF
j_gene: TRBJ2-5
d_gene: TRBD2
v_gene: TRBV2
abundance: few

CDR3nt: TGTGCCAGCAGGAGCTCCGGCTACAATGAGCAGTTCTTC
CDR3aa: CASRSSGYNEQFF
j_gene: TRBJ2-1
d_gene: NA
v_gene: TRBV7-2
abundance: NA

CDR3nt: TGCGCCAGCAGCTTGGGGACTGAAGGAAACACCATATATTTT
CDR3aa: CASSLGTEGNTIYF
j_gene: TRBJ1-3
d_gene: NA
v_gene: TRBV5-1
abundance: NA

CDR3nt: TGTGCCAGCAGTTTATGGGACTCCAATCGGGCTGAGCAGTTCTTC
CDR3aa: CASSLWDSNRAEQFF
j_gene: TRBJ2-1
d_gene: NA
v_gene: TRBV28
abundance: NA

CDR3nt: TGTGCCAGCAGTGTACTGGCTGGAACGTCCTACGAGCAGTACTTC
CDR3aa: CASSVLAGTSYEQYF
j_gene: TRBJ2-7
d_gene: NA
v_gene: TRBV7-2
abundance: NA

CDR3nt: TGTGCCAGCTCACCACCCTCCGGGGCCAACGTCCTGACTTTC
CDR3aa: CASSPPSGANVLTF
j_gene: TRBJ2-6
d_gene: NA
v_gene: TRBV18
abundance: once

CDR3nt: TGTGCCAGCAGGGCTAGCGGGGGGACCACCGGGGAGCTGTTTTTT
CDR3aa: CASRASGGTTGELFF
j_gene: TRBJ2-2
d_gene: TRBD2
v_gene: TRBV9
abundance: NA

CDR3nt: TGTGCCAGCACCTCGATCCTAGCTGGAGATACGCAGTATTTT
CDR3aa: CASTSILAGDTQYF
j_gene: TRBJ2-3
d_gene: NA
v_gene: TRBV27
abundance: NA

CDR3nt: TGTGCCAGCAGCTTATACGAGAGGACTAGCGGGAGGGCCCTCCCCAATGAGCAGTTCTTC
CDR3aa: CASSLYERTSGRALPNEQFF
j_gene: TRBJ2-1
d_gene: TRBD2
v_gene: TRBV13
abundance: NA

CDR3nt: TGTGCCAGCAGTTACCTCGGCCATACCTCTGGAAACACCATATATTTT
CDR3aa: CASSYLGHTSGNTIYF
j_gene: TRBJ1-3
d_gene: NA
v_gene: TRBV6-5
abundance: NA

CDR3nt: TGTGCCAGCAGCTCCTTAGTGGCTAACGAGCAGTACTTC
CDR3aa: CASSSLVANEQYF
j_gene: TRBJ2-7
d_gene: NA
v_gene: TRBV7-8
abundance: NA

CDR3nt: TGTGCCAGCAGCTTAGGGCTCGCCCACGATGAGCAGTTCTTC
CDR3aa: CASSLGLAHDEQFF
j_gene: TRBJ2-1
d_gene: NA
v_gene: TRBV7-2
abundance: few

CDR3nt: TGTGCCAGCAGCTTATCAGGGCCGCCCACCTACGAGCAGTACTTC
CDR3aa: CASSLSGPPTYEQYF
j_gene: TRBJ2-7
d_gene: NA
v_gene: TRBV11-3
abundance: NA

CDR3nt: TGTGCCAGCAGCTCCCGACAGGGGAGGAACACTGAAGCTTTCTTT
CDR3aa: CASSSRQGRNTEAFF
j_gene: TRBJ1-1
d_gene: TRBD1
v_gene: TRBV6-5
abundance: NA

CDR3nt: TGTGCCAGCAATGGACAGGGCTACGAGCAGTACTTC
CDR3aa: CASNGQGYEQYF
j_gene: TRBJ2-7
d_gene: TRBD1
v_gene: TRBV5-4
abundance: NA

CDR3nt: TGTGCCAGAAGCCGACAGGGTAGTCAAGAGACCCAGTACTTC
CDR3aa: CARSRQGSQETQYF
j_gene: TRBJ2-5
d_gene: TRBD1
v_gene: TRBV5-3
abundance: NA

CDR3nt: TGTGCCAGCAGTTTGGGATTTAGCAATCAGCCCCAGCATTTT
CDR3aa: CASSLGFSNQPQHF
j_gene: TRBJ1-5
d_gene: NA
v_gene: TRBV28
abundance: NA